This T cell receptor (beta chain) was captured in a study of shared T cell receptors in the human thymus. In this sample, this clone turned up a few times. Assay used: immunoSEQ multiplex PCR; TCRdb lists only in-frame clones, some missing. The data hold 700,000 or so clones, with approximately 85% observed a single time. This CDR3 region has 18 residues. V was pared by 4 bases and J by 1 base, with 21 bases between. Germline V gene sequence: CDR1 MNHNS, CDR2 SASEGT. The same data also went into a second study, on human thymus T cells. From that study: Healthy Finnish infants undergoing corrective surgery for congenital heart defects provided the donor material. Thymus pieces cut out during corrective heart surgery were the tissue that was used. Thymic and blood repertoires appeared to carry a bias in their V and J gene usage. As related research reported, thymic repertoires overlapped highly among unrelated individuals.

This TCR was recovered from a girl less than two years old with a congenital heart defect. The gene calls are TRBV6-1 and TRBJ2-3, with D possibly matching TRBD2 (7 bases). The sample consisted of thymocytes. The CDR3 DNA is TGTGCCAGCAGTGCGGGGGGCGCCGATCAACCGGGCACAGATACGCAGTATTTT. This sequence encodes CASSAGGADQPGTDTQYF.